Listed below are T cell receptor beta chains from one sample, sequenced in a study of T-cell memory formation after mild COVID-19. TCRdb reanalysed the 5' RACE reads using MiXCR and keeps one entry per CDR3 protein. The sample includes around 310,000 distinct CDR3 sequences, 13% to 15% seen only once; the top ten take roughly a fifth. Material: PBMCs or a T cell subset sorted from them (not recorded which). These receptor sequences come from a man aged 18-30 years who had mild COVID-19 (a few samples of this study predate the infection). Cell type and time point are not known. The CDR3 runs from the conserved cysteine through the conserved F or W. D genes are given only for firm matches. Where a row states a size, it is once, few, many or the class of an expanded clone; other rows omit it.

CDR3nt	CDR3aa	v_gene	j_gene	d_gene	abundance
TGCGCCAGCAGCCCCGGGACTCTACAAGAGACCCAGTACTTC	CASSPGTLQETQYF	TRBV5-1	TRBJ2-5	NA	NA
TGTGCCAGCAGCTTGGGGGTGGTCGGCTACACCTTC	CASSLGVVGYTF	TRBV5-5	TRBJ1-2	NA	few
TGTGCCAGCAGCTTGGCCGGACCGGGAGGGAAGCTCGGCGAGCAGTACTTC	CASSLAGPGGKLGEQYF	TRBV5-5	TRBJ2-7	TRBD2	NA
TGTGCCAGCAGCCCCCGACAGGGTTATCAGCCCCAGCATTTT	CASSPRQGYQPQHF	TRBV7-2	TRBJ1-5	TRBD1	NA
TGCGCCAGCAGCTTTCGACTCCCACAAGAGACCCAGTACTTC	CASSFRLPQETQYF	TRBV5-1	TRBJ2-5	NA	NA
TGTGCCAGCAGCTTGCTTGGGAACACAGATACGCAGTATTTT	CASSLLGNTDTQYF	TRBV7-3	TRBJ2-3	NA	NA
TGCGCCAGCCTGGCTAAGGGCAATGAGCAGTTCTTC	CASLAKGNEQFF	TRBV5-1	TRBJ2-1	NA	few
TGTGCCAGCAGCTTCGTCGCCAGGGAGGACACCGGGGAGCTGTTTTTT	CASSFVAREDTGELFF	TRBV7-8	TRBJ2-2	NA	NA
TGTGCCAGCAGCTTAGTCGGGACAGGGGCCTACGAGCAGTACTTC	CASSLVGTGAYEQYF	TRBV7-2	TRBJ2-7	TRBD1	few
TGTGCCAGCAGTTTAGGGGCAAACTCTGGAAACACCATATATTTT	CASSLGANSGNTIYF	TRBV12-3/TRBV12-4	TRBJ1-3	NA	NA
TGCAGCGTTTTCGGGGTTCAGGAGACCCAGTACTTC	CSVFGVQETQYF	TRBV29-1	TRBJ2-5	NA	few
TGTGCCAGCAGTCACCCTCGGACTAGCGGGATTATCACAGATACGCAGTATTTT	CASSHPRTSGIITDTQYF	TRBV6-1	TRBJ2-3	TRBD2	NA
TGTGCCAGCAGCTTCCCGGGACAGGGTAGTTCTGGCTACACCTTC	CASSFPGQGSSGYTF	TRBV5-5	TRBJ1-2	TRBD1	few
TGTGCCAGCACCGGAACGGGGACAGATACGCAGTATTTT	CASTGTGTDTQYF	TRBV5-6	TRBJ2-3	NA	few
TGTGCCACCAGTGATCACCGCGGGACAGGGGCCAATGAGCAGTTCTTC	CATSDHRGTGANEQFF	TRBV24-1	TRBJ2-1	TRBD1	few
TGCGCCAGCAGCCCCGGAGGGGAAATAACCGGGGAGCTGTTTTTT	CASSPGGEITGELFF	TRBV4-1	TRBJ2-2	NA	few
TGCGCCAGCAGCTTGGGGCCGTCCGGTACTGAAGCTTTCTTT	CASSLGPSGTEAFF	TRBV5-1	TRBJ1-1	NA	NA
TGTGCCACCCGCGGGACAGCGAACACCGGGGAGCTGTTTTTT	CATRGTANTGELFF	TRBV27	TRBJ2-2	NA	NA
TGTGCCAGCAGTTACCTAGCCTTCCAAGGTGAGCAGTTCTTC	CASSYLAFQGEQFF	TRBV6-2/TRBV6-3	TRBJ2-1	NA	few
TGTGCCAGCAACCTTGGGGGGGCCACTGAAGCTTTCTTT	CASNLGGATEAFF	TRBV6-5	TRBJ1-1	NA	few
TGTGCCAGCAGCTTGGGGCCTCCGGCCTCCTACAATGAGCAGTTCTTC	CASSLGPPASYNEQFF	TRBV5-6	TRBJ2-1	NA	few
TGCGCCAGCAGCCAAGATAGGCAGGGGCGCTACGAGCAGTACTTC	CASSQDRQGRYEQYF	TRBV4-3	TRBJ2-7	NA	few
TGTGCCAGCAGTGAAGATCCGAGGCAGAACGGTGGACTAAATGAAAAACTGTTTTTT	CASSEDPRQNGGLNEKLFF	TRBV6-1	TRBJ1-4	NA	few
TGCGCCAGCAGCCACGCTCGAGCGGGGGGGAGCGAAGATACGCAGTATTTT	CASSHARAGGSEDTQYF	TRBV4-3	TRBJ2-3	TRBD2	few
TGTGCCAGCAGCTTAACCAGGGAGGTCGCTGAAGCTTTCTTT	CASSLTREVAEAFF	TRBV7-2	TRBJ1-1	NA	NA
TGCGCCAGCAGCCAGGATCCGGGACACCCGGGAGATACGCAGTATTTT	CASSQDPGHPGDTQYF	TRBV4-1	TRBJ2-3	NA	few